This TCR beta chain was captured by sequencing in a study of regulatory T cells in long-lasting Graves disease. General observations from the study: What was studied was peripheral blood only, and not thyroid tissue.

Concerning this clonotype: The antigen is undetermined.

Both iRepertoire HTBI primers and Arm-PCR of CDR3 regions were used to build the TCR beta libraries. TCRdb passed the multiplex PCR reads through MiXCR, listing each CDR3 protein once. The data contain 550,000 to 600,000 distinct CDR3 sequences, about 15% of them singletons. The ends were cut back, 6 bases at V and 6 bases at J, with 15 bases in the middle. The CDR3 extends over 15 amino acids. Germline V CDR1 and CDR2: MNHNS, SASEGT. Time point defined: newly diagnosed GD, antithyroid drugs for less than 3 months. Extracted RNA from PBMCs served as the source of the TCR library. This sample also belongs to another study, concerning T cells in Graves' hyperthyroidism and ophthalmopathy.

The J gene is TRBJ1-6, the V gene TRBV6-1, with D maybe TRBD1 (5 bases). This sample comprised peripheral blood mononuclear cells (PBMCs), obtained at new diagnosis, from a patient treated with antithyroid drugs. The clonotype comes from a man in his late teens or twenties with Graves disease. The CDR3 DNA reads TGTGCCAGCAGAGAAAACAGGTTCCCTAATTCACCCCTCCACTTT. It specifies CASRENRFPNSPLHF.